One sample yielded the 5 T cell receptor beta chains listed below, sequenced in a study of control samples from healthy donors and cancer patients. Clones were read by immunoSEQ multiplex PCR, and TCRdb kept only the in-frame ones, dropping some. This table holds 90,000 to 140,000 clones, about four fifths found once. The sequenced sample consisted of blood. These receptors were collected from a woman aged 50 to 65 in good health.

V is TRBV19 and J is TRBJ1-3; D gene uncertain. This CDR3 has 16 residues. Between the trimmed V and J ends, which lost 6 bases and 0 bases, there was a span of 15 bases. Germline CDR1 reads LNHDA; CDR2 reads SQIVND (reference sequence). CDR3 loop: CASSTTRSSSGNTIYF. CDR3 in DNA: TGTGCCAGTAGCACGACTCGGTCGAGCTCTGGAAACACCATATATTTT.

The chain uses TRBV28 and TRBJ1-5; tentative D call: TRBD1 (6 bases). The germline V gene has CDR1 MDHEN and CDR2 SYDVKM. CDR3 length equals 15 residues. Trimming left V 1 base short and J 2 bases short, with 9 bases between. The CDR3 region is CASSLSGGRNQPQHF. CDR3 in DNA: TGTGCCAGCAGTTTATCCGGGGGCCGCAATCAGCCCCAGCATTTT.

The rearrangement links TRBV28 to TRBJ2-5; D is uncertain. Trimming removed 5 bases from V and 2 bases from J, with 15 bases in between. The germline V gene encodes CDR1 MDHEN and CDR2 SYDVKM. The CDR3 is 15 amino acids. In DNA form, the CDR3 reads TGTGCCAGCAGTCAAATGAATGGTAATCAAGAGACCCAGTACTTC. Encoded protein: CASSQMNGNQETQYF.

For the CDR3, the DNA is TGTGCCATACGGGACGGTGCTAACTATGGCTACACCTTC. Its translation: CAIRDGANYGYTF. The chain combines TRBV19 with TRBJ1-2; perhaps TRBD1 as D (5 bases). Germline CDR1 LNHDA, CDR2 SQIVND (reference sequence). This CDR3 comprises 13 residues. V was pared by 10 bases and J by 0 bases, with 12 bases between. The whole variable domain, filled in from reference TRBV19 and TRBJ1-2, reads DGGITQSPKYLFRKEGQNVTLSCEQNLNHDAMYWYRQDPGQGLRLIYYSQIVNDFQKGDIAEGYSVSREKKESFPLTVTSAQKNPTAFYLCAIRDGANYGYTFGSGTRLTVV.

The J gene is TRBJ2-7, the V gene TRBV18; D ambiguous. CDR3 length equals 13 residues. Trimming cost V 2 bases and J 2 bases, with 7 bases left between them. The germline CDR1 and CDR2 sequences are KGHSH and LQKENI. The CDR3 nucleotides read TGTGCCAGCTCACCATCATCTCCCTACGAGCAGTACTTC. It specifies CASSPSSPYEQYF.